This T cell receptor (beta chain) was retrieved from a study of blood T cell repertoires in COVID-19 (dated by TCRdb to about 2020). Context from the whole study: Samples from collaborators originated in the United States, Italy and Spain and spanned both the acute and convalescent phases of COVID-19. A freely available public database, intended as a resource for researchers studying the immune response to SARS-CoV-2, is where the repertoires were released. The sample metadata nearly always contained a de-identified subject ID, COVID-19 status, age in years and sex. Subjects who had been exposed to COVID-19, were actively infected with it, or had recovered from it provided the deeply sampled blood TCRbeta repertoires that made up the dataset. Where available, HLA class I and class II types were taken from metadata supplied by the sample provider and were not determined by assay-based typing. Samples were obtained from the ongoing ImmuneRACE study (first 160 participants) and from 1,000 to 1,500 subjects provided by 6 global collaborators. The material from the prospective study consisted of cDNA or gDNA derived from T cells, B-cell-depleted T cells, or PBMCs. The paper's findings and limits, for the study overall: Clinical and demographic metadata were provided uncurated, with the amount varying by source and participant.

TCRbeta CDR3 regions were amplified from genomic DNA using the immunoSEQ Assay, a bias-controlled multiplex PCR. The authors' pipeline ran thus. Within the assay, amplification of reference gene primers was used to estimate how many nucleated cells each sample contained. Sequence reads were collapsed and filtered to measure the absolute abundance of every unique TCRbeta CDR3 rearrangement. Productive Simpson clonality was computed per sample as the square root of Simpson's diversity index over productive rearrangements. The table was pulled from immuneACCESS by TCRdb, which kept in-frame rearrangements only. Such tables lose some clones; where checked, under half of the loss comes from unresolved V genes, and the rest has no known cause. From that table come the V and J calls and clone size; the DNA was used to work out D and trimming. The sample profile shows over 200,000 clones; more than 70% of them were found once. The biggest ten clones account for 2.5% of the sample.

Participants in the prospective study were aged roughly 18 to 95 years, lived in 20 to 30 United States geographic areas, and enrolled through a virtual design. In the prospective study, participants were assigned to cohorts based on the clinical history participants reported in a screening survey and a study questionnaire. In the prospective study, whole blood, serum and a nasopharyngeal or oropharyngeal swab were collected from each participant by mobile phlebotomists. Prospective study participants could optionally give additional blood draws and questionnaires over an approximately two-month period. Blood samples from the prospective study were shipped frozen or at room temperature prior to DNA extraction. Details on this clone: The clone's antigen remains unknown. No base quality information exists; no much larger clone differs at one position.

The sample comprised PBMCs or T cells enriched from blood (not recorded which). The receptor's source is a woman aged 40-49 years with acute COVID-19.

The CDR3 is CASAKQGPTEAFF. The nucleotides read TGTGCCAGCGCTAAACAGGGCCCCACTGAAGCTTTCTTT. The V gene is TRBV6-5 and the J gene is TRBJ1-1, with a weak D call of TRBD1 (6 bases match). The CDR3, from cysteine to phenylalanine, totals 13 residues. Left in the record is the CDR3 DNA by itself, 39 bases read in frame from the first base. CDR1 MNHEY and CDR2 SVGAGI are derived from the germline V gene. V and J are truncated by 8 bases and 4 bases respectively, leaving an intervening sequence of 14 bases.